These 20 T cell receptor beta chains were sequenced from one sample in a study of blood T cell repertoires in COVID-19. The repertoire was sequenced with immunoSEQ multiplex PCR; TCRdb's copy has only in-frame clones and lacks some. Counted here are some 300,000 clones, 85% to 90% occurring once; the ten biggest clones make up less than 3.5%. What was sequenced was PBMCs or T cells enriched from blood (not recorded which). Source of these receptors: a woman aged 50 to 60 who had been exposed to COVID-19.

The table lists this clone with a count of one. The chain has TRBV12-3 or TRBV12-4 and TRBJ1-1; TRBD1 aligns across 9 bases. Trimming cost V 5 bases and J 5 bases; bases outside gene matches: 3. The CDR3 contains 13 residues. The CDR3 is CASSGTGWTEAFF. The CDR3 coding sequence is TGTGCCAGCAGTGGGACAGGGTGGACTGAAGCTTTCTTT.

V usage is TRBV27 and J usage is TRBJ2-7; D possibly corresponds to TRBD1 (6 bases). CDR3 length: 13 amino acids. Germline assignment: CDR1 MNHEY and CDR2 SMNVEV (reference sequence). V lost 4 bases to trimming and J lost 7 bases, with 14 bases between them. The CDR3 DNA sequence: TGTGCCAGCAGTTCCACAGGGCCCTGGGAGCAGTACTTC. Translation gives CASSSTGPWEQYF.

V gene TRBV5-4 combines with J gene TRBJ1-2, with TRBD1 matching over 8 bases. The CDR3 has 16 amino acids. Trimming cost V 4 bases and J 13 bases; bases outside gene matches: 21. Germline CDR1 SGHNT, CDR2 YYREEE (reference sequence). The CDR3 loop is CASSRGQGTNPLPSTF. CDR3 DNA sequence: TGTGCCAGCAGCAGAGGACAGGGTACTAATCCGCTGCCAAGCACCTTC.

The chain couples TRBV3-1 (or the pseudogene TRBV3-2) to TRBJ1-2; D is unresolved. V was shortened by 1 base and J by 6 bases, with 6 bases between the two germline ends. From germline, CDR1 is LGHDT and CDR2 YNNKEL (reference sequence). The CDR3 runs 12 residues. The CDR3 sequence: CASSQVPNGYTF. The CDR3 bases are TGTGCCAGCAGCCAAGTCCCAAATGGCTACACCTTC.

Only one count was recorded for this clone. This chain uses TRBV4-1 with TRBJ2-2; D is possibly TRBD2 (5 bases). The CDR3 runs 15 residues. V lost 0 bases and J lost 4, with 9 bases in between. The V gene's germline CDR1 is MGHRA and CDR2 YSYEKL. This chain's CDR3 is CASSQETSLTGELFF. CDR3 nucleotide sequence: TGCGCCAGCAGCCAAGAAACTAGTCTCACCGGGGAGCTGTTTTTT.

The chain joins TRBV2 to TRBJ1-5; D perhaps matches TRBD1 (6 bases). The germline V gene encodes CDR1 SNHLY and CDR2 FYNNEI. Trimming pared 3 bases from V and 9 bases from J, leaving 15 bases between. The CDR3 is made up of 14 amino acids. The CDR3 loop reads CASSEGRGYGPQHF. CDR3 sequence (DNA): TGTGCCAGCAGTGAGGGCAGGGGCTATGGGCCCCAGCATTTT.

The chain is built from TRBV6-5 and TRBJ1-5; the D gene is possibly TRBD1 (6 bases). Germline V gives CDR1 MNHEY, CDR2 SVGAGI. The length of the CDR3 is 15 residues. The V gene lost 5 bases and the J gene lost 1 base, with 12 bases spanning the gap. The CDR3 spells CASSTGGLSNQPQHF. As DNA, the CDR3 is TGTGCCAGCAGTACGGGGGGCTTGAGCAATCAGCCCCAGCATTTT.

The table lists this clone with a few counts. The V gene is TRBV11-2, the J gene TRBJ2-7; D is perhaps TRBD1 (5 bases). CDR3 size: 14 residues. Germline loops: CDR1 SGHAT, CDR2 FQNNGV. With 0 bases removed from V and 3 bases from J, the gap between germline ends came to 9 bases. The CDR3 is CASSLDLRVYEQYF. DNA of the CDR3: TGTGCCAGCAGCTTAGACCTCAGGGTCTACGAGCAGTACTTC.

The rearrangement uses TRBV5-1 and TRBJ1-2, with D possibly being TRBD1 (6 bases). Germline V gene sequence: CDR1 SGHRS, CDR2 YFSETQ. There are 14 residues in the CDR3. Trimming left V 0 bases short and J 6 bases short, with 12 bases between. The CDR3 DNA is TGCGCCAGCAGCTTGGGGCAGGGGCCCGATGGCTACACCTTC. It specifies CASSLGQGPDGYTF.

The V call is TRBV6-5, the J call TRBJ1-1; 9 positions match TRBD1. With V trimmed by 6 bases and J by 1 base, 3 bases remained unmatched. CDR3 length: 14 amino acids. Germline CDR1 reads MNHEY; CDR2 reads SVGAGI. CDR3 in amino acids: CASRYRGPNTEAFF. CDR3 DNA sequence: TGTGCCAGCAGGTACAGGGGGCCGAACACTGAAGCTTTCTTT.

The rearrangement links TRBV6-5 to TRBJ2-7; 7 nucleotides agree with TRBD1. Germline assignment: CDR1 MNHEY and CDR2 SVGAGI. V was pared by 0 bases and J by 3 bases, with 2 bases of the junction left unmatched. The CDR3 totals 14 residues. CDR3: CASSYSDRVYEQYF. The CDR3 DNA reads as TGTGCCAGCAGTTACTCAGACAGGGTCTACGAGCAGTACTTC.

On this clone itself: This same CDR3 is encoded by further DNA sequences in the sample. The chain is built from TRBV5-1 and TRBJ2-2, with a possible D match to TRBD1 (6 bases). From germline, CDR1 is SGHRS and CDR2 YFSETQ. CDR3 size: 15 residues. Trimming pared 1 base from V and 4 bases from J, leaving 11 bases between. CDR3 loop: CASSLNRGSTGELFF. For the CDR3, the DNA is TGCGCCAGCAGCTTGAATAGGGGGAGCACCGGGGAGCTGTTTTTT.

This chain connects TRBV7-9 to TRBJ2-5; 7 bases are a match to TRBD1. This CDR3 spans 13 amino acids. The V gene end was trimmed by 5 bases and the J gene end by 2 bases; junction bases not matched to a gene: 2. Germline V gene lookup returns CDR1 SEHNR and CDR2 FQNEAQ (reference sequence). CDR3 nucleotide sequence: TGTGCCAGCAGCCGGGACAGTCAAGAGACCCAGTACTTC. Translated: CASSRDSQETQYF.

The CDR3 loop reads CASRRTGPSNQPQHF. The CDR3 nucleotides read TGTGCCAGCCGAAGGACAGGGCCTAGCAATCAGCCCCAGCATTTT. V and J are TRBV27 and TRBJ1-5, with 8 bases fitting TRBD1. Germline lookup yields CDR1 MNHEY and CDR2 SMNVEV (reference sequence). The junction had 6 bases not matched to a gene; V was cut back by 8 bases and J by 0 bases. The CDR3 spans 15 residues.

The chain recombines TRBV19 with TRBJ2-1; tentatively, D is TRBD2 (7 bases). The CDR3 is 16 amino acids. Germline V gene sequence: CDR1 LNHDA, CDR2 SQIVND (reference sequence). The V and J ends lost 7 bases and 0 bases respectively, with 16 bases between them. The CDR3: CASMRGASGSYNEQFF. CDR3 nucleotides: TGTGCCAGTATGAGGGGGGCTAGCGGCTCCTACAATGAGCAGTTCTTC.

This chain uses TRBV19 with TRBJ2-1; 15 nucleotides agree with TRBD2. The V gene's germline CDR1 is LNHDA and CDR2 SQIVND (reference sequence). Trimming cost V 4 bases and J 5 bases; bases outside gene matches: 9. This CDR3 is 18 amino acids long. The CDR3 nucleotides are TGTGCCAGTAGTAAGGGACTAGCGGGGGGTAAGGGCGACAATGAGCAGTTCTTC. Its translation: CASSKGLAGGKGDNEQFF.

Here the CDR3 reads CASSQGTGGIETQYF. The CDR3 DNA sequence: TGTGCCAGCAGCCAAGGGACAGGGGGAATAGAGACCCAGTACTTC. This rearrangement joins TRBV3-1 (or the pseudogene TRBV3-2) to TRBJ2-5; 10 nucleotides match TRBD1. This CDR3 is built from 15 residues. J lost 4 bases, V lost 1 base, and 3 bases had no gene match. Germline V lookup: CDR1 LGHDT, CDR2 YNNKEL (reference sequence).

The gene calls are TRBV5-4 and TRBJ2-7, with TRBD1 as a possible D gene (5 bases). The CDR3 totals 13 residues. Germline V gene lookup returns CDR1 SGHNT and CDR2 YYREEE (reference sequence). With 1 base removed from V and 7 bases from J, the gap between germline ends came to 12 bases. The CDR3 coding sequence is TGTGCCAGCAGCTTGTTCCCAGGGCAAGAGCAGTACTTC. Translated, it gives CASSLFPGQEQYF. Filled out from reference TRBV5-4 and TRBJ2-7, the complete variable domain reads ETGVTQSPTHLIKTRGQQVTLRCSSQSGHNTVSWYQQALGQGPQFIFQYYREEENGRGNFPPRFSGLQFPNYSSELNVNALELDDSALYLCASSLFPGQEQYFGPGTRLTVT.

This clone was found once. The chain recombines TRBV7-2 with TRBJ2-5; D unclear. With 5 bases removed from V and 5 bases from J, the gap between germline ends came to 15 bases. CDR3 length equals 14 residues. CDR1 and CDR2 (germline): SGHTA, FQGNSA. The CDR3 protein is CASSPPGPWETQYF. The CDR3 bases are TGTGCCAGCAGCCCCCCAGGCCCATGGGAGACCCAGTACTTC.

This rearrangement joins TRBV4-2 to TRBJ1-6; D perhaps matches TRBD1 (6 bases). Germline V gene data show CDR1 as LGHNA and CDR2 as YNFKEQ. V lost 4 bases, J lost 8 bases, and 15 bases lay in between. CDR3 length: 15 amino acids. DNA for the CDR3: TGTGCCAGCAGCCCCCACCCGGGGGGCGATTCACCCCTCCACTTT. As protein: CASSPHPGGDSPLHF.